These 23 T cell receptor beta chains were all obtained from the same sample, sequenced in a study of radiotherapy plus CTLA-4 blockade in lung cancer. TCRdb keeps only in-frame clones here, not all; method: immunoSEQ multiplex PCR. The data show tens of thousands of clones, with roughly 81% seen just once and roughly 5% held by the top ten. Sample: peripheral blood, taken from a patient treated with radiotherapy plus ipilimumab. These receptors originate from a human donor with non-small cell lung cancer whose response to radiotherapy plus ipilimumab could not be evaluated.

The V gene is TRBV6-5, the J gene TRBJ2-7; 10 bases line up with TRBD2. This CDR3 is 15 amino acids long. V trimming: 3 bases; J trimming: 7 bases; junction bases outside the gene matches: 9. Germline CDR1 is MNHEY and CDR2 is SVGAGI. CDR3 sequence: CASSYGVAGGSEQYF. For the CDR3, the DNA is TGTGCCAGCAGTTATGGAGTAGCGGGAGGATCAGAGCAGTACTTC.

The gene calls are TRBV10-3 and TRBJ1-1, with 9 bases matching TRBD1. Germline CDR1 ENHRY, CDR2 SYGVKD. V was clipped by 6 bases and J by 3 bases; unmatched bases: 8. CDR3 length: 15 amino acids. In DNA, the CDR3 is TGTGCCATCAGGCTACAGGGGGCGATCGACACTGAAGCTTTCTTT. Amino acids: CAIRLQGAIDTEAFF.

The genes are TRBV7-8 and TRBJ2-5; possible D gene TRBD2, 6 bases. Trimming cost V 0 bases and J 2 bases, with 16 bases left between them. This CDR3 comprises 17 residues. The germline gives CDR1 SGHVS, CDR2 FQNEAQ. CDR3 region: CASSLANAGRGQETQYF. DNA for the CDR3: TGTGCCAGCAGCTTAGCAAATGCGGGACGCGGACAAGAGACCCAGTACTTC.

The CDR3 DNA reads TGCGCCAGCAGCGTTACAGGGGCCGCCTACGAGCAGTACTTC. This encodes CASSVTGAAYEQYF. The genes are TRBV5-1 and TRBJ2-7; 7 bases are a match to TRBD1. J lost 2 bases, V lost 4 bases, and 6 bases had no gene match. This CDR3 is built from 14 residues. Germline CDR1 is SGHRS and CDR2 is YFSETQ.

CDR3 nucleotides: TGTGCCAGCAGTTATGACCCGAGCCCGGGACTAGGAAACTACAATGAGCAGTTCTTC. It translates to CASSYDPSPGLGNYNEQFF. The J gene is TRBJ2-1, the V gene TRBV27, with TRBD2 matching 8 bases. The CDR3 totals 19 residues. Germline assignment: CDR1 MNHEY and CDR2 SMNVEV (reference sequence). V dropped 4 bases and J dropped 3; count of bases not matched to a gene: 17.

The V gene is TRBV15, the J gene TRBJ2-1; D unclear. Germline loops: CDR1 LNHNV, CDR2 YYDKDF (reference sequence). This CDR3 has 15 residues. Trimming took off 1 base at V and 5 bases at J, with 12 bases between the two ends. The CDR3 bases are TGTGCCACCAGCAGAGCGGGTATTAGTGACAATGAGCAGTTCTTC. Amino acids: CATSRAGISDNEQFF.

This rearrangement joins TRBV7-8 to TRBJ1-5; D not certain. CDR1 and CDR2 (germline): SGHVS, FQNEAQ. The CDR3 totals 17 residues. V gave up 1 base and J gave up 1 base, with 14 bases separating them. In nucleotides, the CDR3 is TGTGCCAGCAGCTTAGAAGCGGCGGTCTTGAGCAATCAGCCCCAGCATTTT. Translation: CASSLEAAVLSNQPQHF.

Only one count was recorded for this clone. The CDR3 region is CASSRTGYGTEAFF. DNA of the CDR3: TGTGCCAGCAGCAGAACAGGGTACGGGACTGAAGCTTTCTTT. The rearrangement uses TRBV7-9 and TRBJ1-1; D might be TRBD1 (6 bases). Trimming took off 5 bases at V and 5 bases at J, with 15 bases between the two ends. Looked up from germline, CDR1 is SEHNR and CDR2 is FQNEAQ (reference sequence). This CDR3 has 14 residues.

This clone appeared once. The chain uses TRBV28 and TRBJ1-2; 8 bases are shared with TRBD1. The trim removed 3 bases at V and 8 bases at J, leaving 8 bases unmatched. Germline assignment: CDR1 MDHEN and CDR2 SYDVKM. The CDR3 has 14 amino acids. The CDR3 sequence: CASSLPRGLEGYTF. In DNA form, the CDR3 reads TGTGCCAGCAGTTTGCCCAGGGGGCTAGAGGGCTACACCTTC.

This clone was counted a single time. This chain joins TRBV4-3 and TRBJ2-5; perhaps TRBD2 as D (7 bases). In germline, CDR1 is LGHNA, CDR2 YSLEER. V was shortened by 0 bases and J by 2 bases, with 10 bases between the two germline ends. The CDR3 is 15 residues long. This CDR3 reads CASSQEGRGQETQYF. The DNA of the CDR3 is TGCGCCAGCAGCCAAGAAGGGAGGGGGCAAGAGACCCAGTACTTC.

The chain carries TRBV2 and TRBJ2-2, with 9 bases lining up with TRBD1. The germline CDR1 and CDR2 sequences are SNHLY and FYNNEI. The CDR3 runs to 15 residues. J was trimmed by 5 bases and V by 6 bases; bases with no gene match: 7. This chain's CDR3 is CASRLGTGSTGELFF. The CDR3 DNA sequence: TGTGCCAGCAGACTCGGGACAGGGTCTACCGGGGAGCTGTTTTTT.

V and J are TRBV19 and TRBJ1-5, with no clear D. Germline CDR1 is LNHDA and CDR2 is SQIVND (reference sequence). The CDR3 extends over 13 amino acids. Trimming took off 1 base at V and 5 bases at J, with 6 bases between the two ends. This CDR3 reads CASSIGAHQPQHF. The DNA for the CDR3 is TGTGCCAGTAGTATAGGAGCCCATCAGCCCCAGCATTTT.

The chain recombines TRBV7-9 with TRBJ2-7, with D maybe TRBD1 (6 bases). CDR3 size: 13 residues. V was cut by 5 bases and J by 4 bases, with 12 bases left in between. Per germline, CDR1 SEHNR and CDR2 FQNEAQ (reference sequence). Written as DNA, the CDR3 is TGTGCCAGCAGCCGCAAAGGGACATACGAGCAGTACTTC. Amino acids: CASSRKGTYEQYF.

This chain joins TRBV11-1 and TRBJ2-7, with 9 bases fitting TRBD1. The V gene end was trimmed by 5 bases and the J gene end by 5 bases; junction bases not matched to a gene: 7. This CDR3 contains 14 residues. CDR1 is SGHAT and CDR2 is FQDESV in the germline V gene (reference sequence). CDR3: CASSKGQGQDEQYF. The CDR3 coding sequence is TGTGCCAGCAGCAAGGGACAGGGACAGGACGAGCAGTACTTC.

The J gene is TRBJ1-1, the V gene TRBV5-6; D unclear. This CDR3 is 15 amino acids long. V was cut by 4 bases and J by 0 bases, with 13 bases left in between. CDR1 and CDR2 from the germline V gene are SGHDT and YYEEEE. CDR3 coding DNA: TGTGCCAGCAGCCCTTATGACTTACTGAACACTGAAGCTTTCTTT. As protein: CASSPYDLLNTEAFF. Supplemented by reference TRBV5-6 and TRBJ1-1, the full variable domain reads DAGVTQSPTHLIKTRGQQVTLRCSPKSGHDTVSWYQQALGQGPQFIFQYYEEEERQRGNFPDRFSGHQFPNYSSELNVNALLLGDSALYLCASSPYDLLNTEAFFGQGTRLTVV.

The chain joins TRBV5-5 to TRBJ2-3; TRBD2 is a possible D gene (6 bases). The CDR3 runs to 16 residues. Germline assignment: CDR1 SGHKS and CDR2 YYEKEE (reference sequence). V was cut by 0 bases and J by 4 bases, with 15 bases left in between. The CDR3: CASSLAVSGPADTQYF. The DNA for the CDR3 is TGTGCCAGCAGCTTGGCCGTGAGCGGGCCGGCAGATACGCAGTATTTT.

The chain couples TRBV7-9 to TRBJ2-5, with D possibly being TRBD2 (5 bases). CDR3 size: 14 residues. V lost 4 bases and J lost 5, with 14 bases in between. Germline V lookup: CDR1 SEHNR, CDR2 FQNEAQ (reference sequence). CDR3 bases: TGTGCCAGCAGCTCCGACCGGAGGAGGGAGACCCAGTACTTC. Its protein product is CASSSDRRRETQYF.

About this clone: One end of the junction does not line up with germline, which may come from a read error. The chain uses TRBV18 and TRBJ1-3; D not resolved. The CDR3 is 14 amino acids. The germline gives CDR1 KGHSH, CDR2 LQKENI. CDR3 sequence reads: CAGSPGPSGNTIYF. CDR3 coding DNA: TGTGCCGGCTCACCTGGGCCCTCTGGAAACACCATATATTTT.

The rearrangement links TRBV5-1 to TRBJ2-7; 8 bases fit TRBD2. The CDR3 has 15 amino acids. The V segment lost 7 bases and the J segment 0 bases; nucleotides outside the gene matches: 9. The V gene's germline CDR1 is SGHRS and CDR2 YFSETQ. The CDR3 coding sequence is TGCGCCAGCCGACTAGCGCCCAAGAGCTCCTACGAGCAGTACTTC. It codes for CASRLAPKSSYEQYF.

This clone was detected only a few times. This chain connects TRBV6-1 to TRBJ1-5; 10 bases are a match to TRBD1. The length of the CDR3 is 18 residues. Trimming removed 4 bases from V and 0 bases from J; junction bases left unmatched: 9. Germline V lookup: CDR1 MNHNS, CDR2 SASEGT. The CDR3 loop is CASSGDRGQIYSNQPQHF. The CDR3 bases are TGTGCCAGCAGTGGGGACAGGGGCCAAATTTATAGCAATCAGCCCCAGCATTTT.

This chain joins TRBV4-1 and TRBJ1-1, with 8 bases that match TRBD1. J was trimmed by 5 bases and V by 5 bases; bases with no gene match: 10. CDR3 length: 15 amino acids. Per the germline V gene, CDR1 is MGHRA and CDR2 is YSYEKL. CDR3 protein: CASSSQTGVKTEAFF. CDR3 DNA: TGCGCCAGCAGCTCCCAGACAGGGGTAAAAACTGAAGCTTTCTTT.

This clone showed up just once. The genes are TRBV5-5 and TRBJ2-7; D may be TRBD2 (6 bases). The germline V gene encodes CDR1 SGHKS and CDR2 YYEKEE (reference sequence). Trimming shortened V by 0 bases and J by 5 bases, and 9 bases separated the two germline ends. The CDR3 extends over 13 amino acids. CDR3 sequence (DNA): TGTGCCAGCAGCTTGGTGCGGGGTAACGAGCAGTACTTC. Translated, it gives CASSLVRGNEQYF.

V gene TRBV19 combines with J gene TRBJ2-3; 10 positions agree with TRBD2. The ends lost 1 base at V and 1 base at J; junction bases unmatched: 5. Germline CDR1 reads LNHDA; CDR2 reads SQIVND (reference sequence). The CDR3 length is 17 residues. The DNA of the CDR3 is TGTGCCAGTAGTATAGGTGGGACTAGCGATCGCACAGATACGCAGTATTTT. Translated: CASSIGGTSDRTDTQYF.